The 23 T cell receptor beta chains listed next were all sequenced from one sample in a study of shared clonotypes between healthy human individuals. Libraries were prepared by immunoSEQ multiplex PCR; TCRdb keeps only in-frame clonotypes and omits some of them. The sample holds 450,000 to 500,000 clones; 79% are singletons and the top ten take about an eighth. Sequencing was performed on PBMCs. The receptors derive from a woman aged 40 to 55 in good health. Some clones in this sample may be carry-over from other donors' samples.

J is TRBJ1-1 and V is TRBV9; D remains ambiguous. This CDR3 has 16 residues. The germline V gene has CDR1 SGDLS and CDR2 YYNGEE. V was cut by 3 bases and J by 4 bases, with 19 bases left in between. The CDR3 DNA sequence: TGTGCCAGCAGCGGGGTAGGTCTTAGCCGGGGCACTGAAGCTTTCTTT. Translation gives CASSGVGLSRGTEAFF.

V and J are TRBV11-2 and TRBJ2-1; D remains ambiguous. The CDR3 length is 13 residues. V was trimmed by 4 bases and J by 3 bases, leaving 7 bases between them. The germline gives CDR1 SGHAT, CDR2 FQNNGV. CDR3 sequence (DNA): TGTGCCAGCAGCTCCCTAGTCTACAATGAGCAGTTCTTC. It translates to CASSSLVYNEQFF.

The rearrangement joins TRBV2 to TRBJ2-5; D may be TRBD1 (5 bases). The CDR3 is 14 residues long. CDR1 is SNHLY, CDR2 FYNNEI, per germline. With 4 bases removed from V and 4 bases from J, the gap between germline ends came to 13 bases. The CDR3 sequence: CASSVLETVETQYF. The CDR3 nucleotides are TGTGCCAGCAGTGTATTGGAGACAGTAGAGACCCAGTACTTC. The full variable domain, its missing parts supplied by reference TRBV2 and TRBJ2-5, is EPEVTQTPSHQVTQMGQEVILRCVPISNHLYFYWYRQILGQKVEFLVSFYNNEISEKSEIFDDQFSVERPDGSNFTLKIRSTKLEDSAMYFCASSVLETVETQYFGPGTRLLVL.

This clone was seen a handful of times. In DNA form, the CDR3 reads TGTGCCTGGAAGCGGGAGGGCTTCCGTTCCTACAATGAGCAGTTCTTC. Translation: CAWKREGFRSYNEQFF. J is TRBJ2-1 and V is TRBV30; TRBD2 aligns across 10 bases. The junction had 7 bases not matched to a gene; V was cut back by 4 bases and J by 1 base. CDR1 is GTSNPN, CDR2 SVGIG, per germline (reference sequence). This CDR3 region has 16 residues.

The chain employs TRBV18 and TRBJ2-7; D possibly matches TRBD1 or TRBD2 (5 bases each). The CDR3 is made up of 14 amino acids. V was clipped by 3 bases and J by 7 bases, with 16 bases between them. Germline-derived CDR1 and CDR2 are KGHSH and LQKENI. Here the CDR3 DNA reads TGTGCCAGCTCACCGAGGCCAGGGAGCGAGGAGCAGTACTTC. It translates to CASSPRPGSEEQYF.

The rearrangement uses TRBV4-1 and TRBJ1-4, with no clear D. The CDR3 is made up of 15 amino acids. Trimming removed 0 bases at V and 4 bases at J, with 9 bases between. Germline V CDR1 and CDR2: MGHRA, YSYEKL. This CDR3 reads CASSQETANNEKLFF. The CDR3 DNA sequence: TGCGCCAGCAGCCAAGAAACAGCCAATAATGAAAAACTGTTTTTT.

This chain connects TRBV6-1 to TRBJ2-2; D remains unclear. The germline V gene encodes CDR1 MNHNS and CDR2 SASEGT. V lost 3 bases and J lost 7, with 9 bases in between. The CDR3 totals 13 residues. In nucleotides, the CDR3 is TGTGCCAGCAGTGACGCAGGCCACGGGGAGCTGTTTTTT. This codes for CASSDAGHGELFF.

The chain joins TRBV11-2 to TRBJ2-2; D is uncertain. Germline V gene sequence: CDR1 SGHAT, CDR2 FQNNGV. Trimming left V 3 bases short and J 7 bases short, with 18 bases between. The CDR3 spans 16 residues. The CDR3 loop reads CASSLRILVLGGELFF. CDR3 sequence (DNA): TGTGCCAGCAGCTTGAGGATATTGGTATTAGGCGGGGAGCTGTTTTTT.

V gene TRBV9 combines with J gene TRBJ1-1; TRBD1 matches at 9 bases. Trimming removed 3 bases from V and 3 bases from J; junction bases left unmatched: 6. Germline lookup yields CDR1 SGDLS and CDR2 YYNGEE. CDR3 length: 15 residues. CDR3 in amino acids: CASSAPRTGDTEAFF. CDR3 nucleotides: TGTGCCAGCAGCGCGCCCCGGACAGGGGACACTGAAGCTTTCTTT.

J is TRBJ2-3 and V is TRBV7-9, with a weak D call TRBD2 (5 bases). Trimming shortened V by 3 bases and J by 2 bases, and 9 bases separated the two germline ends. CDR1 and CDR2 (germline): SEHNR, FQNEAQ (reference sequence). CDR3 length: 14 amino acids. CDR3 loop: CASSLRVFTDTQYF. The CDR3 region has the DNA TGTGCCAGCAGCTTGCGGGTTTTCACAGATACGCAGTATTTT.

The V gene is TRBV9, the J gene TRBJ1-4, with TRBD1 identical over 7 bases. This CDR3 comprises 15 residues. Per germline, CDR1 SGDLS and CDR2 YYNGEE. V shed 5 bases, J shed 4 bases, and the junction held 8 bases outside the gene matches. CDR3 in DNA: TGTGCCAGCAGTTTTAGGACAGGTAGTAATGAAAAACTGTTTTTT. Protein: CASSFRTGSNEKLFF.

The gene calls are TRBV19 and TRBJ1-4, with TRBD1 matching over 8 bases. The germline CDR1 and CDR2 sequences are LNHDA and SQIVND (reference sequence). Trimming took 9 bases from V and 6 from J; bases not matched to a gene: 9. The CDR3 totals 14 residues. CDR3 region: CASGLDRVDEKLFF. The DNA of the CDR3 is TGTGCCAGCGGCCTGGACAGGGTGGATGAAAAACTGTTTTTT.

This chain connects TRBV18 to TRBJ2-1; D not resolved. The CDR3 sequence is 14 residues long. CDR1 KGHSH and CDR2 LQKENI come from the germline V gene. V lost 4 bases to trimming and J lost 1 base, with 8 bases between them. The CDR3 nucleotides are TGTGCCAGCTCACAAGACACGTCCTACAATGAGCAGTTCTTC. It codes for CASSQDTSYNEQFF.

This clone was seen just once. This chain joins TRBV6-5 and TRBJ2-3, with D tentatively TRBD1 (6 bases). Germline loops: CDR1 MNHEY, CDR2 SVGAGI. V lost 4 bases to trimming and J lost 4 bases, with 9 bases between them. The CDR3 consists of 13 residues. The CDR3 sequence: CASSSHRADTQYF. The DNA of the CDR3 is TGTGCCAGCAGTTCCCACAGGGCAGATACGCAGTATTTT.

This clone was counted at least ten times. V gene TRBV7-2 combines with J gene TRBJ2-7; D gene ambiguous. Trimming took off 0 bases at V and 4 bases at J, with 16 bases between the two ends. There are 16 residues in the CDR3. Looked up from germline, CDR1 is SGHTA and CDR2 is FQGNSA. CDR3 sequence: CASSLAWSSLVYEQYF. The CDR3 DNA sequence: TGTGCCAGCAGCTTAGCATGGAGCTCTTTGGTTTACGAGCAGTACTTC.

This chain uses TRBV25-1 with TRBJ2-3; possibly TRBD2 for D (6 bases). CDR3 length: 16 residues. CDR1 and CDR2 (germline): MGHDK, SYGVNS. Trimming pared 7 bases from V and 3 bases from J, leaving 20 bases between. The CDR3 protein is CASTGRPRGGTDTQYF. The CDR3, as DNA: TGTGCCAGCACCGGGCGGCCGCGGGGTGGTACAGATACGCAGTATTTT.

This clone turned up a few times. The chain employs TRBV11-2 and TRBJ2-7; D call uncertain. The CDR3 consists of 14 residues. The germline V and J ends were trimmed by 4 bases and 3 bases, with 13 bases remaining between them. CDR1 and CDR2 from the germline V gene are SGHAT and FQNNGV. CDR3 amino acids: CASSSVSSRYEQYF. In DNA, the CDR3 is TGTGCCAGCAGCTCGGTTTCTTCTCGCTACGAGCAGTACTTC.

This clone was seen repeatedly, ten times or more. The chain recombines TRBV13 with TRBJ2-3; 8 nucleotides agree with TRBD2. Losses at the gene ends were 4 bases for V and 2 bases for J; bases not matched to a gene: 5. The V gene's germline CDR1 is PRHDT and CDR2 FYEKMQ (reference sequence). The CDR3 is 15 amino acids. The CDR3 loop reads CASSSGGSFTDTQYF. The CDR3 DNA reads TGTGCCAGCAGCTCGGGAGGGAGTTTCACAGATACGCAGTATTTT. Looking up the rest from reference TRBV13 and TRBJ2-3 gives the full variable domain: AAGVIQSPRHLIKEKRETATLKCYPIPRHDTVYWYQQGPGQDPQFLISFYEKMQSDKGSIPDRFSAQQFSDYHSELNMSSLELGDSALYFCASSSGGSFTDTQYFGPGTRLTVL.

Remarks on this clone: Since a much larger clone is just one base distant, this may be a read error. The CDR3 DNA reads as TGTGCCAGTAGTCCCCAACTAACGGAAGAGACCCAGTACTTC. Translating gives CASSPQLTEETQYF. The chain links TRBV19 to TRBJ2-5; D gene uncertain. Germline CDR1 is LNHDA and CDR2 is SQIVND (reference sequence). CDR3 size: 14 residues. The V end lost 5 bases, the J end lost 3 bases, and 13 bases lay between the germline ends.

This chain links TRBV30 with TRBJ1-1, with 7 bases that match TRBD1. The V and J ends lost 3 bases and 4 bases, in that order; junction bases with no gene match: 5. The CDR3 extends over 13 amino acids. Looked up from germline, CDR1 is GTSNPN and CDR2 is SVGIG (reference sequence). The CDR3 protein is CAWRGGGGTEAFF. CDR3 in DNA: TGTGCCTGGAGAGGAGGGGGCGGCACTGAAGCTTTCTTT. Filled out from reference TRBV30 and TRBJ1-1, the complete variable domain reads SQTIHQWPATLVQPVGSPLSLECTVEGTSNPNLYWYRQAAGRGLQLLFYSVGIGQISSEVPQNLSASRPQDRQFILSSKKLLLSDSGFYLCAWRGGGGTEAFFGQGTRLTVV.

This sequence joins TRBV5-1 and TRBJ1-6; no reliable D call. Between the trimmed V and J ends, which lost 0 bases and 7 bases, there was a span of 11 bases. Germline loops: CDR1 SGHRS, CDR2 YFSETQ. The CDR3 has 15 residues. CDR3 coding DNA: TGCGCCAGCAGCTTGGAAACCGGGGAGAATTCACCCCTCCACTTT. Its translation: CASSLETGENSPLHF.

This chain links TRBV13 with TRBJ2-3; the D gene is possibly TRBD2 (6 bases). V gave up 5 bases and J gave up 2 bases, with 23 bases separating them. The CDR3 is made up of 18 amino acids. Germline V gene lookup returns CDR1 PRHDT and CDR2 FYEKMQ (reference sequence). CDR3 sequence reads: CASSLYSGLGSFTDTQYF. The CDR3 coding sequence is TGTGCCAGCAGCCTTTATAGCGGTCTGGGATCCTTCACAGATACGCAGTATTTT.

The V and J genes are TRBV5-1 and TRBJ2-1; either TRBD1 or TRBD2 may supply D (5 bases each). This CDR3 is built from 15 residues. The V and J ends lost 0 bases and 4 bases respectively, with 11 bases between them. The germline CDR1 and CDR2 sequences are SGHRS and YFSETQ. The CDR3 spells CASSLAGTLYNEQFF. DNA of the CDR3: TGCGCCAGCAGCTTGGCCGGGACCCTATACAATGAGCAGTTCTTC.